The present T cell receptor beta chain was sequenced within a study of shared clonotypes between healthy human individuals. Study in general: Donors had three CD4 naive, three CD4 memory, two CD8 naive and one CD8 memory plate apiece.

Clones were sequenced by immunoSEQ multiplex PCR, and TCRdb holds only the in-frame ones, with some missing. The top ten hold approximately 0.45% of the sample, which has over a million clones, 95% to 99% seen once. In the case of this clone: Its specificity is unknown.

The CDR3 is 18 residues long. After removal of 2 bases from V and 0 bases from J, the junction contained 11 bases not matched to a gene. CDR1 is SGHKS, CDR2 YYEKEE, per germline (reference sequence). The study separated CD4+ cells into CD45RA+ naive and CD45RA-negative memory subsets. Findings of the study overall: Naive subsets generally had larger estimated richness than memory subsets. Clonotype sharing among the donors was expected to vary with sequencing depth.

The rearrangement links TRBV5-5 to TRBJ2-1, with TRBD2 matching 7 bases. The source of this sequence is a man younger than 40 in good health. The sample consisted of naive CD4+ T cells sorted from blood. As to subset: CD45RA+ positively selected. The CDR3 sequence: CASSFRGLAGDSYNEQFF. CDR3 in DNA: TGTGCCAGCAGCTTCAGAGGCCTTGCGGGGGACTCCTACAATGAGCAGTTCTTC.